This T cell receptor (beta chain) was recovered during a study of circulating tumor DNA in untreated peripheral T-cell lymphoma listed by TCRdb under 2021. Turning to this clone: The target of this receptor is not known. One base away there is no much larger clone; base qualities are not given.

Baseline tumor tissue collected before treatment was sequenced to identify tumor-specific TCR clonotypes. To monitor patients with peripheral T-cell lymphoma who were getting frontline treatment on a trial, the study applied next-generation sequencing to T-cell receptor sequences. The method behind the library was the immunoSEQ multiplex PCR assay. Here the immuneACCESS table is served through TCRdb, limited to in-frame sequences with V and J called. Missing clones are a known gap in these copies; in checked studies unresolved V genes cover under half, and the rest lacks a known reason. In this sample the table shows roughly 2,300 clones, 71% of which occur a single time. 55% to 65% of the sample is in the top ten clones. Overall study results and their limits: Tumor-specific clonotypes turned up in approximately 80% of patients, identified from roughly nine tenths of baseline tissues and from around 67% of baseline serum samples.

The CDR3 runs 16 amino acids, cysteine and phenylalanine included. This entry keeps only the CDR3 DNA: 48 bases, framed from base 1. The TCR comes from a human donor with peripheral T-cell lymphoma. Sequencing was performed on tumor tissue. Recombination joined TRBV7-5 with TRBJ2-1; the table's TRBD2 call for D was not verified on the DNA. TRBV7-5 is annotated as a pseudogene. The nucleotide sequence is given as TGTGCCAGCAGCTTAGTCCCCGCGGGGGACTACAATGAGCAGTTCTTC. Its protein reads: CASSLVPAGDYNEQFF.